The entry that follows covers one T cell receptor (beta chain) sequence. The sample is drawn from a study of blood T cell repertoires in COVID-19. As for the study in general: From the United States, Italy and Spain came samples of acute and convalescent COVID-19. T cells, B-cell-depleted T cells, or PBMCs provided the cDNA or gDNA that served as material.

This CDR3 is built from 16 residues. Germline V gene lookup returns CDR1 SGHDT and CDR2 YYEEEE. V lost 2 bases and J lost 0, with 13 bases in between. Original methodology: Reference gene primer amplification gave nucleated cell count estimates. TCRdb's copy holds only in-frame clones and misses some; the assay was immunoSEQ multiplex PCR. V and J calls and clone size come straight from that table; D and trimming were deduced from the DNA. Of roughly 260,000 clones in the sample, about nine tenths were seen once. Followed over time, Seattle patients had been enrolled while infection was active. Sample: peripheral blood. This TCR was sampled from a person aged 18 to 29 with COVID-19, enrolled during active disease. V usage is TRBV5-6 and J usage is TRBJ2-3; a possible D gene is TRBD2 (6 bases). CDR3: CASSFGRDSSTDTQYF. As DNA, the CDR3 is TGTGCCAGCAGCTTCGGCAGGGACTCTAGCACAGATACGCAGTATTTT.